What follows are 5 T cell receptor beta chains derived from one specimen sequenced in a study of shared clonotypes between healthy human individuals. Produced via immunoSEQ multiplex PCR; TCRdb's table is partial and in-frame only. The data show 490,000 or so clones, 60% to 85% seen once. What was sequenced was PBMCs. The receptors shown here come from a woman between 40 and 55 years old in good health. Some clones in this sample may be carry-over from other donors' samples.

This chain uses TRBV4-1 with TRBJ1-3; D remains unclear. The CDR3 has 15 amino acids. Trimming removed 6 bases from V and 0 bases from J, with 12 bases in between. Per germline, CDR1 MGHRA and CDR2 YSYEKL. For the CDR3, the DNA is TGCGCCAGCAGTAGAATACTGTACTCTGGAAACACCATATATTTT. This translates into CASSRILYSGNTIYF.

This chain uses TRBV5-4 with TRBJ2-2; either TRBD1 or TRBD2 may fit D (5 bases each). The CDR3 consists of 15 residues. Germline CDR1 is SGHNT and CDR2 is YYREEE (reference sequence). V was clipped by 4 bases and J by 3 bases, with 13 bases between them. The CDR3 DNA reads as TGTGCCAGCAGCGGACGGGACGGACACACCGGGGAGCTGTTTTTT. Its protein product is CASSGRDGHTGELFF.

This clone has just a few counts. V is TRBV5-1 and J is TRBJ1-1, with D perhaps TRBD1 (6 bases). Germline loops: CDR1 SGHRS, CDR2 YFSETQ. The CDR3 spans 18 residues. The V gene lost 4 bases and the J gene lost 0 bases, with 22 bases spanning the gap. The CDR3 DNA reads TGCGCCAGCAGCCCGGCGGCGGGGGCGGAACTAATGAACACTGAAGCTTTCTTT. Its protein is CASSPAAGAELMNTEAFF.

J is TRBJ1-4 and V is TRBV15; D unclear. CDR3 length: 15 residues. V was shortened by 0 bases and J by 8 bases, with 13 bases between the two germline ends. CDR1 LNHNV and CDR2 YYDKDF come from the germline V gene (reference sequence). The CDR3 protein is CATSRDPDRAEKLFF. The CDR3 DNA is TGTGCCACCAGCAGAGATCCCGACCGGGCCGAAAAACTGTTTTTT.

The chain carries TRBV5-1 and TRBJ2-2; 9 bases are shared with TRBD1. Germline V CDR1 and CDR2: SGHRS, YFSETQ. V dropped 0 bases and J dropped 6; count of bases not matched to a gene: 6. The CDR3 has 16 residues. CDR3 region: CASSLGDRVVPGELFF. CDR3 DNA: TGCGCCAGCAGCTTGGGGGACAGGGTTGTACCCGGGGAGCTGTTTTTT.